These 20 T cell receptor beta chains were all obtained from the same sample, sequenced in a study of cytomegalovirus exposure and HLA in healthy donors. Here immunoSEQ multiplex PCR was the method, and the copy in TCRdb shows in-frame clones only, minus some. The repertoire holds tens of thousands of clones, with just over 95% as singletons. Sequencing input: PBMCs. The receptor source for this set is a woman between 18 and 30 years old in good health and CMV-seropositive.

This chain uses TRBV18 with TRBJ2-7; 7 bases fit TRBD1. This CDR3 has 12 residues. Trimming at V came to 3 bases and at J to 6 bases, leaving 2 bases not matched to a gene. CDR1 KGHSH and CDR2 LQKENI come from the germline V gene. The CDR3 DNA sequence: TGTGCCAGCTCACCGAGGACAGGCGAGCAGTACTTC. It is translated as CASSPRTGEQYF.

This rearrangement joins TRBV7-2 to TRBJ2-5; 11 bases are shared with TRBD2. V lost 5 bases to trimming and J lost 2 bases; unmatched junction nucleotides: 7. Germline V CDR1 and CDR2: SGHTA, FQGNSA. The CDR3 consists of 16 residues. The CDR3 bases are TGTGCCAGCAGCCCTAGACTAGCGGGGACTCAAGAGACCCAGTACTTC. It encodes CASSPRLAGTQETQYF.

V and J are TRBV5-6 and TRBJ1-4, with D hard to call. Germline V lookup: CDR1 SGHDT, CDR2 YYEEEE. The CDR3 contains 13 residues. Trimming took off 7 bases at V and 4 bases at J, with 11 bases between the two ends. CDR3 sequence reads: CASADGLNEKLFF. The CDR3 nucleotides are TGTGCCAGCGCCGACGGACTTAATGAAAAACTGTTTTTT.

The chain is built from TRBV7-8 and TRBJ1-2, with D possibly being TRBD1 (6 bases). V dropped 5 bases and J dropped 3 bases, with 13 bases sitting between them. The CDR3 length is 14 residues. The germline V gene encodes CDR1 SGHVS and CDR2 FQNEAQ. Here the CDR3 reads CASSDWDTYYGYTF. The CDR3 DNA reads TGTGCCAGCAGCGATTGGGACACCTACTATGGCTACACCTTC. The full variable domain, with the rest looked up from reference TRBV7-8 and TRBJ1-2, is GAGVSQSPRYKVAKRGQDVALRCDPISGHVSLFWYQQALGQGPEFLTYFQNEAQLDKSGLPSDRFFAERPEGSVSTLKIQRTQQEDSAVYLCASSDWDTYYGYTFGSGTRLTVV.

This rearrangement joins TRBV7-2 to TRBJ2-7; maybe TRBD1 (5 bases). The CDR3 extends over 13 amino acids. The germline gives CDR1 SGHTA, CDR2 FQGNSA. Deletions cut 4 bases from V and 2 bases from J, with 9 bases between. CDR3 bases: TGTGCCAGCAGCTCAAGGGGCACCTACGAGCAGTACTTC. Translation: CASSSRGTYEQYF.

The J gene is TRBJ2-1, the V gene TRBV2, with D unresolved. Trimming removed 6 bases from V and 8 bases from J, with 8 bases in between. From germline, CDR1 is SNHLY and CDR2 FYNNEI. This CDR3 region has 11 residues. CDR3 bases: TGTGCCAGCAGGGTTAGTCATGAGCAGTTCTTC. It is translated as CASRVSHEQFF.

The J gene is TRBJ2-1, the V gene TRBV19; TRBD2 matches at 11 bases. V gave up 3 bases and J gave up 10 bases; unmatched junction bases: 14. The CDR3 is 17 amino acids. Per germline, CDR1 LNHDA and CDR2 SQIVND (reference sequence). CDR3 nucleotide sequence: TGTGCCAGTAGTATCGGCCTGACTAGCGGGATAAGAGGGGAGCAGTTCTTC. Its translation is CASSIGLTSGIRGEQFF.

In nucleotides, the CDR3 is TGTGCCAGCAGCTTAAGGACAGGGGTAACTGAAGCTTTCTTT. It is translated as CASSLRTGVTEAFF. The rearrangement uses TRBV11-3 and TRBJ1-1; TRBD1 matches 9 bases. V dropped 2 bases and J dropped 5; count of bases not matched to a gene: 3. Germline V lookup: CDR1 SGHNT, CDR2 YENEEA. CDR3 length equals 14 residues.

This clone appeared a single time. The V and J genes are TRBV19 and TRBJ2-7; D might be TRBD1 (6 bases). Germline CDR1 and CDR2: LNHDA and SQIVND (reference sequence). This CDR3 comprises 15 residues. V lost 5 bases, J lost 2 bases, and 16 bases lay in between. The CDR3 bases are TGTGCCAGTAGTCCACCCCAGGGGCGGCCCTACGAGCAGTACTTC. Protein sequence: CASSPPQGRPYEQYF.

This rearrangement joins TRBV15 to TRBJ2-3; D unresolved. Germline CDR1 reads LNHNV; CDR2 reads YYDKDF (reference sequence). CDR3 length: 13 amino acids. The V end was cut by 6 bases, the J end by 4 bases, with 11 bases between. For the CDR3, the DNA is TGTGCCACCAGGGCCCGCCCAGCAGATACGCAGTATTTT. Its translation is CATRARPADTQYF. Together with reference TRBV15 and TRBJ2-3, the CDR3 gives the full variable domain: DAMVIQNPRYQVTQFGKPVTLSCSQTLNHNVMYWYQQKSSQAPKLLFHYYDKDFNNEADTPDNFQSRRPNTSFCFLDIRSPGLGDTAMYLCATRARPADTQYFGPGTRLTVL.

The J gene is TRBJ1-1, the V gene TRBV13; TRBD1 aligns across 7 bases. This CDR3 comprises 15 residues. J gave up 0 bases and V 6 bases, and 7 bases lay outside the gene matches. Germline loops: CDR1 PRHDT, CDR2 FYEKMQ (reference sequence). Here the CDR3 reads CASSYYRGLNTEAFF. CDR3 in DNA: TGTGCCAGCAGTTACTACAGGGGCTTGAACACTGAAGCTTTCTTT.

The rearrangement uses TRBV5-6 and TRBJ1-2; D not resolved. The CDR3 is 13 residues long. The germline V and J ends were trimmed by 4 bases and 8 bases, with 15 bases remaining between them. Germline V lookup: CDR1 SGHDT, CDR2 YYEEEE. CDR3 nucleotide sequence: TGTGCCAGCAGCGTGGACGGAGGAGTAGGCTACACCTTC. It is translated as CASSVDGGVGYTF.

The chain is built from TRBV2 and TRBJ2-5, with D unresolved. This CDR3 has 16 amino acids. The germline V and J ends were trimmed by 1 base and 0 bases, with 12 bases remaining between them. Germline CDR1 SNHLY, CDR2 FYNNEI. DNA of the CDR3: TGTGCCAGCAGTGAAGGGGCCTTAATGAACCAAGAGACCCAGTACTTC. The encoded protein is CASSEGALMNQETQYF. Drawing the rest from reference TRBV2 and TRBJ2-5, the complete variable domain is EPEVTQTPSHQVTQMGQEVILRCVPISNHLYFYWYRQILGQKVEFLVSFYNNEISEKSEIFDDQFSVERPDGSNFTLKIRSTKLEDSAMYFCASSEGALMNQETQYFGPGTRLLVL.

This clone appeared once. The rearrangement links TRBV10-3 to TRBJ1-1, with 10 nucleotides matching TRBD1. The germline gives CDR1 ENHRY, CDR2 SYGVKD. J was trimmed by 6 bases and V by 2 bases; bases with no gene match: 3. The CDR3 runs to 14 residues. CDR3 in amino acids: CAISEGGQGAEAFF. In nucleotides, the CDR3 is TGTGCCATCAGTGAGGGCGGACAGGGGGCTGAAGCTTTCTTT.

V usage is TRBV18 and J usage is TRBJ2-2; D is perhaps TRBD2 (5 bases). The germline V and J ends were trimmed by 2 bases and 5 bases, with 18 bases remaining between them. Germline V gene lookup returns CDR1 KGHSH and CDR2 LQKENI. The CDR3 runs 17 residues. The CDR3 loop is CASSPEAAGVRTGELFF. The CDR3 nucleotides are TGTGCCAGCTCACCAGAGGCCGCCGGGGTACGGACCGGGGAGCTGTTTTTT.

The chain uses TRBV13 and TRBJ1-1; D possibly corresponds to TRBD1 (6 bases). The CDR3 runs to 14 residues. Germline CDR1 PRHDT, CDR2 FYEKMQ (reference sequence). The V and J ends lost 2 bases and 2 bases respectively, with 9 bases between them. CDR3 amino acids: CASSLWDTNTEAFF. CDR3 sequence (DNA): TGTGCCAGCAGCTTATGGGACACCAACACTGAAGCTTTCTTT.

CDR3 DNA sequence: TGTGCCAGCAGCTCAGGACTAGCGGGGTCCTACGAGCAGTACTTC. It translates to CASSSGLAGSYEQYF. The V call is TRBV7-6, the J call TRBJ2-7; 12 bases line up with TRBD2. Trimming took 4 bases from V and 1 from J; bases not matched to a gene: 2. Germline CDR1 reads SGHVS; CDR2 reads FNYEAQ. This CDR3 comprises 15 residues.

V gene TRBV19 combines with J gene TRBJ1-1, with TRBD1 matching 9 bases. CDR1 and CDR2 from the germline V gene are LNHDA and SQIVND (reference sequence). CDR3 length equals 15 residues. Trimming cost V 3 bases and J 0 bases; bases outside gene matches: 2. The CDR3 nucleotides are TGTGCCAGTAGTATCGGACAGGGGATGAACACTGAAGCTTTCTTT. This gives the protein CASSIGQGMNTEAFF. The variable domain in full, completed from reference TRBV19 and TRBJ1-1, reads DGGITQSPKYLFRKEGQNVTLSCEQNLNHDAMYWYRQDPGQGLRLIYYSQIVNDFQKGDIAEGYSVSREKKESFPLTVTSAQKNPTAFYLCASSIGQGMNTEAFFGQGTRLTVV.

V is TRBV6-5 and J is TRBJ2-7; 7 bases match TRBD1. V shed 6 bases and J 3 bases; nucleotides not matched to a gene: 5. The CDR3 sequence is 13 residues long. Germline V gene sequence: CDR1 MNHEY, CDR2 SVGAGI. The CDR3 DNA follows: TGTGCCAGCAGCGGACAGGAGAACTACGAGCAGTACTTC. The encoded protein is CASSGQENYEQYF.

The chain combines TRBV25-1 with TRBJ1-4, with 9 bases identical to TRBD1. Germline V gene lookup returns CDR1 MGHDK and CDR2 SYGVNS. Trimming cost V 1 base and J 8 bases; bases outside gene matches: 5. The length of the CDR3 is 15 residues. The CDR3 protein is CASSESGTGSEKLFF. CDR3 DNA sequence: TGTGCCAGCAGTGAATCGGGGACAGGGAGCGAAAAACTGTTTTTT. The full variable domain, its missing parts supplied by reference TRBV25-1 and TRBJ1-4, is EADIYQTPRYLVIGTGKKITLECSQTMGHDKMYWYQQDPGMELHLIHYSYGVNSTEKGDLSSESTVSRIRTEHFPLTLESARPSHTSQYLCASSESGTGSEKLFFGSGTQLSVL.